The entry below gives a single TCR beta chain sequence along with its context. Antigen: not known. This entry is derived from a study of Ad26.COV2.S vaccination and SARS-CoV-2 variants. Whole-study results and caveats: Vaccinees showed greater spike-specific TCR breadth than placebo recipients. There was reportedly substantial breadth in spike-specific CD8+ and CD4+ T cell responses after vaccination. Breadth measured for non-spike TCRs was similar across vaccine and placebo recipients.

Germline-derived CDR1 and CDR2 are SEHNR and FQNEAQ (reference sequence). The CDR3 consists of 15 residues. The V and J ends lost 0 bases and 0 bases respectively, with 7 bases between them. Libraries were prepared by immunoSEQ multiplex PCR; TCRdb keeps only in-frame clonotypes and omits some of them. The sample comprises some 350,000 clones, about 91% of which are singletons, and 3% to 5% rests with the top ten. The V call is TRBV7-9, the J call TRBJ2-3, with D hard to call. The sequence was collected from a human donor who had recovered from COVID-19. The specimen comprised peripheral blood, sampled after recovery from COVID-19. CDR3 protein: CASSLALTSTDTQYF. CDR3 bases: TGTGCCAGCAGCTTAGCCTTAACGAGCACAGATACGCAGTATTTT.